This passage covers 32 T cell receptor beta chains from one sample sequenced in a study of response to subunit inactivated influenza vaccine. In TCRdb, the RT-PCR reads were re-called with MiXCR into one record per CDR3 protein. The sample carries under 850,000 distinct CDR3 sequences, around a sixth recorded once. The sample here was PBMCs from blood, taken 4 to 6 days after vaccination. These TCRs come from a man aged 50-60 years who received an inactivated influenza vaccine.

CDR3 nucleotide sequence: TGTGCCACCAGTGACCCGCATACGACCTACACAGATACGCAGTATTTT. This encodes CATSDPHTTYTDTQYF. The gene calls are TRBV24-1 and TRBJ2-3; D is unresolved. Germline V gene data show CDR1 as KGHDR and CDR2 as SFDVKD. There are 16 residues in the CDR3. V dropped 4 bases and J dropped 2 bases, with 15 bases sitting between them.

This chain uses TRBV7-2 with TRBJ1-5, with a possible D match to TRBD1 (6 bases). Germline V CDR1 and CDR2: SGHTA, FQGNSA. This CDR3 spans 14 amino acids. Between the trimmed V and J ends, which lost 1 base and 4 bases, there was a span of 8 bases. This chain's CDR3 is CASSLDQGNQPQHF. The CDR3 DNA is TGTGCCAGCAGCTTAGATCAGGGGAATCAGCCCCAGCATTTT.

The V call is TRBV4-2, the J call TRBJ2-6; tentative D call: TRBD2 (5 bases). The CDR3 is 14 amino acids. V lost 5 bases to trimming and J lost 4 bases, with 9 bases between them. CDR1 is LGHNA, CDR2 YNFKEQ, per germline. CDR3 DNA sequence: TGTGCCAGCAGCGAGGGCCTCGGGGCCAACGTCCTGACTTTC. This codes for CASSEGLGANVLTF.

The chain uses TRBV6-2 or TRBV6-3 and TRBJ2-1; 7 bases agree with TRBD2. J was trimmed by 5 bases and V by 0 bases; bases with no gene match: 22. Germline values: CDR1 MNHEY, CDR2 SVGEGT. This CDR3 comprises 21 residues. CDR3 in DNA: TGTGCCAGCAGTTACTCAGATTCGAGCACCTTTAGCGGGTGGTACCACAATGAGCAGTTCTTC. This gives the protein CASSYSDSSTFSGWYHNEQFF.

This clonotype was detected a few times. The V and J genes are TRBV12-3 or TRBV12-4 and TRBJ2-3; 7 nucleotides align to TRBD2. This CDR3 is built from 15 residues. J was trimmed by 1 base and V by 5 bases; bases with no gene match: 6. CDR3 bases: TGTGCCAGCAGTCCGACTAGCCGGGGCACAGATACGCAGTATTTT. It translates to CASSPTSRGTDTQYF.

V gene TRBV28 combines with J gene TRBJ2-7; 8 bases agree with TRBD1. Trimming cost V 7 bases and J 6 bases; bases outside gene matches: 8. Germline assignment: CDR1 MDHEN and CDR2 SYDVKM. The CDR3 loop spans 13 amino acids. The CDR3 reads CASKNVGQGEQYF. CDR3 DNA sequence: TGTGCCAGCAAAAATGTAGGACAGGGCGAGCAGTACTTC.

This clonotype was detected a few times. The chain has TRBV4-2 and TRBJ1-2; D ambiguous. Trimming shortened V by 0 bases and J by 8 bases, and 7 bases separated the two germline ends. Germline-derived CDR1 and CDR2 are LGHNA and YNFKEQ. This CDR3 has 12 residues. In nucleotides, the CDR3 is TGTGCCAGCAGCCAAGATGTCGGCGGCTACACCTTC. Translating gives CASSQDVGGYTF.

This clonotype showed up just a few times. The chain has TRBV7-2 and TRBJ1-2; the match to TRBD1 covers 7 bases. Germline CDR1 SGHTA, CDR2 FQGNSA. With 5 bases clipped from V and 7 bases from J, the junction kept 13 bases outside the gene matches. The CDR3 contains 15 residues. The CDR3 DNA sequence: TGTGCCAGCAGCCCCCGGACAGGTTCCCTGGGTGGCTACACCTTC. Encoded protein: CASSPRTGSLGGYTF.

As for this clonotype: It is unclear where the CDR3 begins or ends on the DNA, so no DNA is shown, and the CDR3 is as TCRdb lists it. The V and J genes are TRBV27 and TRBJ2-3. The CDR3 totals 12 residues, both ends included. Germline lookup yields CDR1 MNHEY and CDR2 SMNVEV (reference sequence). This chain's CDR3 is CASSILGDTQYF.

This clonotype came up a few times. This chain joins TRBV5-1 and TRBJ2-2, with D possibly TRBD1 on 7 matching bases. The V end lost 4 bases, the J end lost 6 bases, and 16 bases lay between the germline ends. CDR3 size: 15 residues. Germline assignment: CDR1 SGHRS and CDR2 YFSETQ. CDR3 sequence (DNA): TGCGCCAGCAGCGCGGGACAGACTCTTTCCGGGGAGCTGTTTTTT. Amino acids: CASSAGQTLSGELFF.

This clonotype has a handful of counts. The chain employs TRBV5-1 and TRBJ2-7; D assignment may be TRBD1 or TRBD2 (5 bases each). The V end lost 2 bases, the J end lost 0 bases, and 9 bases lay between the germline ends. Looked up from germline, CDR1 is SGHRS and CDR2 is YFSETQ. There are 14 residues in the CDR3. This CDR3 reads CASSFPGSSYEQYF. The CDR3 DNA sequence: TGCGCCAGCAGCTTCCCAGGGAGCTCCTACGAGCAGTACTTC.

A few counts support this clonotype. The chain combines TRBV5-5 with TRBJ2-1; 7 bases line up with TRBD1. J gave up 0 bases and V 3 bases, and 3 bases lay outside the gene matches. The CDR3 covers 15 residues. Germline V lookup: CDR1 SGHKS, CDR2 YYEKEE (reference sequence). The CDR3 coding sequence is TGTGCCAGCAGCTCAGGGGGATTCTCCTACAATGAGCAGTTCTTC. Its translation is CASSSGGFSYNEQFF.

This clonotype has a handful of counts. The rearrangement links TRBV27 to TRBJ2-1, with D tentatively TRBD1 (6 bases). This CDR3 is 16 amino acids long. Trimming removed 0 bases at V and 4 bases at J, with 13 bases between. CDR1 and CDR2 from the germline V gene are MNHEY and SMNVEV (reference sequence). CDR3 nucleotides: TGTGCCAGCAGTTTATCGCAAGGGGGAAGATACAATGAGCAGTTCTTC. Amino acid sequence: CASSLSQGGRYNEQFF.

The CDR3 here is CASRTGYQETQYF. CDR3 DNA: TGTGCCAGCAGGACGGGGTACCAAGAGACCCAGTACTTC. The chain employs TRBV12-3 or TRBV12-4 and TRBJ2-5, with a tentative D call TRBD2 (5 bases). V was trimmed by 6 bases and J by 0 bases, leaving 8 bases between them. The CDR3 is 13 residues long.

The chain combines TRBV29-1 with TRBJ2-5; unclear D gene. CDR1 is SQVTM, CDR2 ANQGSEA, per germline. Between the trimmed V and J ends, which lost 6 bases and 5 bases, there was a span of 16 bases. The CDR3 runs 13 residues. The CDR3 protein is CSVVLRLRETQYF. Here the CDR3 DNA reads TGCAGCGTCGTCTTAAGGTTGCGCGAGACCCAGTACTTC. Drawing the rest from reference TRBV29-1 and TRBJ2-5, the complete variable domain is SAVISQKPSRDICQRGTSLTIQCQVDSQVTMMFWYRQQPGQSLTLIATANQGSEATYESGFVIDKFPISRPNLTFSTLTVSNMSPEDSSIYLCSVVLRLRETQYFGPGTRLLVL.

This clonotype appeared a few times. J is TRBJ1-2 and V is TRBV12-3 or TRBV12-4; D ambiguous. This CDR3 is built from 15 residues. V shed 3 bases and J shed 4 bases, with 15 bases lying between them. CDR3 residues: CASSFGASGTYGYTF. CDR3 nucleotides: TGTGCCAGCAGTTTTGGTGCCTCGGGAACCTATGGCTACACCTTC.

This clonotype showed up just a few times. V is TRBV7-2 and J is TRBJ1-2; D gene uncertain. The V gene's germline CDR1 is SGHTA and CDR2 FQGNSA. V shed 1 base and J shed 6 bases, with 12 bases lying between them. This CDR3 has 14 residues. The CDR3 loop is CASSLGWVTHGYTF. CDR3 sequence (DNA): TGTGCCAGCAGCTTAGGATGGGTGACCCATGGCTACACCTTC.

In this sample, this clonotype turned up a few times. This chain uses TRBV9 with TRBJ2-1; TRBD2 matches at 9 bases. The V gene end was trimmed by 0 bases and the J gene end by 7 bases; junction bases not matched to a gene: 5. This CDR3 is 15 amino acids long. CDR1 SGDLS and CDR2 YYNGEE come from the germline V gene. CDR3 loop: CASSVGSGRSNEQFF. CDR3 in DNA: TGTGCCAGCAGCGTAGGTAGCGGGAGATCAAATGAGCAGTTCTTC.

V and J are TRBV12-3 or TRBV12-4 and TRBJ1-2, with TRBD1 matching 8 bases. The V gene end was trimmed by 6 bases and the J gene end by 6 bases; junction bases not matched to a gene: 6. The CDR3 extends over 13 amino acids. Here the CDR3 DNA reads TGTGCCAGCAGCCGGACAGGGCTCGATGGCTACACCTTC. Its protein is CASSRTGLDGYTF.

The V and J genes are TRBV5-1 and TRBJ2-5; unclear D gene. This CDR3 has 14 amino acids. Looked up from germline, CDR1 is SGHRS and CDR2 is YFSETQ. Between the trimmed V and J ends, which lost 3 bases and 2 bases, there was a span of 11 bases. In DNA form, the CDR3 reads TGCGCCAGCAGCTCGGAGCCTTTACAAGAGACCCAGTACTTC. Protein sequence: CASSSEPLQETQYF.

This clonotype showed up just a few times. The chain is built from TRBV4-2 and TRBJ2-1; D perhaps matches TRBD2 (6 bases). The CDR3 is 16 residues long. Germline values: CDR1 LGHNA, CDR2 YNFKEQ. V was trimmed by 1 base and J by 1 base, leaving 11 bases between them. The CDR3 DNA is TGTGCCAGCAGCCAAGTGGTGGCGGGATCCTACAATGAGCAGTTCTTC. Translation: CASSQVVAGSYNEQFF.

This clonotype was observed a few times. The chain recombines TRBV20-1 with TRBJ2-1; 9 nucleotides match TRBD2. Germline CDR1 is DFQATT and CDR2 is SNEGSKA (reference sequence). Trimming cost V 5 bases and J 7 bases; bases outside gene matches: 15. This CDR3 has 16 amino acids. CDR3 region: CSAVLYPGLASNEQFF. In nucleotides, the CDR3 is TGCAGTGCTGTCCTCTACCCGGGACTAGCTTCTAATGAGCAGTTCTTC.

This clonotype was seen only a few times. The genes are TRBV7-2 and TRBJ1-5, with D perhaps matching TRBD1 (5 bases). From germline, CDR1 is SGHTA and CDR2 FQGNSA. Trimming removed 5 bases from V and 1 base from J, with 15 bases in between. This CDR3 is 16 amino acids long. The DNA of the CDR3 is TGTGCCAGCAGCCCTCAATCAGGGTGGAGCAATCAGCCCCAGCATTTT. Its protein is CASSPQSGWSNQPQHF.

The table lists this clonotype with many counts. The chain's CDR3 is CSARVANTYEQYF. DNA for the CDR3: TGCAGTGCTCGGGTAGCGAACACCTACGAGCAGTACTTC. The chain has TRBV20-1 and TRBJ2-7, with a tentative D call TRBD2 (5 bases). There are 13 residues in the CDR3. Trimming removed 5 bases from V and 2 bases from J, with 13 bases in between. CDR1 DFQATT and CDR2 SNEGSKA come from the germline V gene (reference sequence).

This clonotype has a count of ten or more. The chain is built from TRBV20-1 and TRBJ1-1; D may be TRBD1 (6 bases). CDR1 is DFQATT and CDR2 is SNEGSKA in the germline V gene (reference sequence). Trimming pared 4 bases from V and 4 bases from J, leaving 13 bases between. CDR3 size: 13 residues. The CDR3 reads CSAKARGGTEAFF. For the CDR3, the DNA is TGCAGTGCTAAGGCGAGGGGGGGCACTGAAGCTTTCTTT.

The genes are TRBV20-1 and TRBJ1-6; the D is unclear. The germline V and J ends were trimmed by 8 bases and 0 bases, with 14 bases remaining between them. CDR1 and CDR2 from the germline V gene are DFQATT and SNEGSKA (reference sequence). This CDR3 is built from 15 residues. The CDR3 protein is CSPYQHRSYNSPLHF. CDR3 nucleotide sequence: TGCAGTCCGTACCAACACCGCTCCTATAATTCACCCCTCCACTTT.

In this sample, this clonotype turned up many times. The chain combines TRBV7-8 with TRBJ1-2, with D unresolved. V lost 0 bases and J 0 bases, leaving 11 bases between the germline ends. Germline assignment: CDR1 SGHVS and CDR2 FQNEAQ. The CDR3 is 16 residues long. This chain's CDR3 is CASSLARLPSNYGYTF. Here the CDR3 DNA reads TGTGCCAGCAGCTTAGCCAGGCTACCCTCTAACTATGGCTACACCTTC. Using reference TRBV7-8 and TRBJ1-2 for the parts outside the CDR3, the full variable domain is GAGVSQSPRYKVAKRGQDVALRCDPISGHVSLFWYQQALGQGPEFLTYFQNEAQLDKSGLPSDRFFAERPEGSVSTLKIQRTQQEDSAVYLCASSLARLPSNYGYTFGSGTRLTVV.

The CDR3 is CSAIRDRLYNEQFF. The DNA for the CDR3 is TGCAGTGCCATCCGGGACCGTCTCTACAATGAGCAGTTCTTC. The chain links TRBV20-1 to TRBJ2-1; D assignment may be TRBD1 or TRBD2 (5 bases each). The CDR3 has 14 residues. Between the trimmed V and J ends, which lost 6 bases and 3 bases, there was a span of 15 bases. Germline CDR1 is DFQATT and CDR2 is SNEGSKA (reference sequence).

This clonotype turned up a few times. This CDR3 is CASSLLGLGSTDTQYF. The CDR3 bases are TGCGCCAGCAGCTTGTTGGGGTTAGGGAGCACAGATACGCAGTATTTT. The chain recombines TRBV5-1 with TRBJ2-3; D unresolved. The length of the CDR3 is 16 residues. Trimming stripped 1 base from V and 0 bases from J, with 12 bases between. CDR1 and CDR2 (germline): SGHRS, YFSETQ. The variable domain in full, with the rest retrieved from reference TRBV5-1 and TRBJ2-3, is KAGVTQTPRYLIKTRGQQVTLSCSPISGHRSVSWYQQTPGQGLQFLFEYFSETQRNKGNFPGRFSGRQFSNSRSEMNVSTLELGDSALYLCASSLLGLGSTDTQYFGPGTRLTVL.

The chain joins TRBV7-9 to TRBJ1-2; D possibly corresponds to TRBD1 (6 bases). This CDR3 has 14 amino acids. Germline CDR1 and CDR2: SEHNR and FQNEAQ (reference sequence). Trimming shortened V by 5 bases and J by 4 bases, and 14 bases separated the two germline ends. The CDR3 sequence is CASSPGGGSYGYTF. The CDR3 DNA sequence: TGTGCCAGCAGCCCTGGGGGGGGCTCCTATGGCTACACCTTC.

In its sample, this clonotype was seen many times. The chain employs TRBV7-2 and TRBJ2-5; D is unclear. V lost 2 bases and J 5 bases, leaving 15 bases between the germline ends. CDR1 is SGHTA and CDR2 is FQGNSA in the germline V gene. The CDR3 contains 15 residues. The CDR3 loop is CASSLTVNPRETQYF. CDR3 bases: TGTGCCAGCAGCTTAACCGTCAACCCCCGGGAGACCCAGTACTTC.

This clonotype showed up just a few times. The rearrangement joins TRBV6-2 or TRBV6-3 to TRBJ2-1; 8 bases map to TRBD2. V was pared by 9 bases and J by 5 bases, with 12 bases of the junction left unmatched. Germline-derived CDR1 and CDR2 are MNHEY and SVGEGT. The CDR3 extends over 15 amino acids. The CDR3 here is CASLRAGGPNNEQFF. CDR3 sequence (DNA): TGTGCCAGTTTACGTGCGGGGGGTCCTAACAATGAGCAGTTCTTC.